This T cell receptor beta chain was observed in a study of blood T cell repertoires in COVID-19. At the level of the study: Samples of COVID-19 (acute and convalescent) were obtained from the United States, Italy and Spain. PBMCs, B-cell-depleted T cells, or T cells provided the cDNA or gDNA that made up the material.

The CDR3 consists of 12 residues. V lost 11 bases and J lost 1, with 8 bases in between. Germline V gene lookup returns CDR1 LNHDA and CDR2 SQIVND (reference sequence). As originally analysed: Estimated nucleated cell counts came from reference gene primer amplification. TCRdb's copy holds only in-frame clones and misses some; the assay was immunoSEQ multiplex PCR. V, J and clone size derive from that table, while D and trimming were established from the DNA sequence. Of about 120,000 clones listed, around 80% are singletons. Sequencing used peripheral blood. The J gene is TRBJ2-2, the V gene TRBV19; tentatively, D is TRBD2 (5 bases). The sequence derives from a man in his sixties with active or convalescent COVID-19. The CDR3 sequence: CAASGNTGELFF. CDR3 nucleotides: TGTGCCGCGAGCGGGAACACCGGGGAGCTGTTTTTT.